This is a list of T cell receptor beta chains from one sample in a study of early T cells in non-severe SARS-CoV-2 infection. TCRdb reanalysed the 5' RACE reads using MiXCR and keeps one entry per CDR3 protein. The profile shows tens of thousands of distinct CDR3 sequences, 5.5% to 7.5% of them singletons. Sequencing was performed on whole blood, taken at baseline. Receptor source: an adult who was a healthcare worker with PCR-confirmed SARS-CoV-2 infection or an uninfected control (not recorded which). Both conserved end residues are part of each CDR3. Expanded clones are given a class, and other clones once, few, many or no size at all.

CDR3 protein	CDR3 length	V gene	J gene	clone size
CASSQGNQPQHF	12	TRBV3-1	TRBJ1-5	few
CASSPTGSGTEAFF	14	TRBV12-3/TRBV12-4	TRBJ1-1	many
CASSPGLAGKETQYF	15	TRBV5-1	TRBJ2-5	few
CASSSGGRRETQYF	14	TRBV6-6	TRBJ2-5	few
CATSESNTEAFF	12	TRBV15	TRBJ1-1	many
CSVVLAQSSYEQYF	14	TRBV29-1	TRBJ2-7	.
CASSQDRGTRSDEQYF	16	TRBV4-3	TRBJ2-7	many
CSVTKGTRNTEAFF	14	TRBV29-1	TRBJ1-1	few
CSARGDSPREQYF	13	TRBV20-1	TRBJ2-7	many
CSADHRDTEAFF	12	TRBV29-1	TRBJ1-1	few
CASSLRPLTTDTQYF	15	TRBV5-5	TRBJ2-3	many
CASRNAAQKASEQYF	15	TRBV6-6	TRBJ2-7	many
CASSQAGRAGIAAKNIQYF	19	TRBV4-3	TRBJ2-4	few
CSVDGVGAVGYTF	13	TRBV29-1	TRBJ1-2	many
CASSPHSGRNNEQFF	15	TRBV5-1	TRBJ2-1	.
CASSSGEYTGELFF	14	TRBV6-4	TRBJ2-2	.
CASSLAFHAFF	11	TRBV7-9	TRBJ1-1	many
CASSISLAVNYNEQFF	16	TRBV7-8	TRBJ2-1	many
CSARLPEREAYNEQFF	16	TRBV20-1	TRBJ2-1	many
CASSGPGQRPTAFF	14	TRBV5-5	TRBJ1-1	many
CASSYPDSHLLPQHF	15	TRBV6-6	TRBJ1-5	many
CSANRAYNEQFF	12	TRBV20-1	TRBJ2-1	.
CASSLAEAGGTDTQYF	16	TRBV5-6	TRBJ2-3	.
CASSPGQPRAQYF	13	TRBV7-9	TRBJ2-5	few
CSAELEGRDTQYF	13	TRBV20-1	TRBJ2-3	few
CAISTPSGQGAHIDTQYF	18	TRBV10-3	TRBJ2-3	many
CASSQGGLWSMYEQYF	16	TRBV3-1	TRBJ2-7	.
CASSYSPGWNTEAFF	15	TRBV6-5	TRBJ1-1	.
CASGLLAGVNTGELFF	16	TRBV12-3/TRBV12-4	TRBJ2-2	few
CASSLTLAGNPLGETQYF	18	TRBV28	TRBJ2-5	few
CASSSTDGPSYEQYF	15	TRBV13	TRBJ2-7	many
CASGTGLYTEAFF	13	TRBV7-9	TRBJ1-1	.
CSAKGPKPGEQYF	13	TRBV20-1	TRBJ2-7	.
CASSFLDHANEQFF	14	TRBV5-4	TRBJ2-1	medium-sized
CASSQGQGEFF	11	TRBV4-1	TRBJ2-7	many